These T cell receptor beta chains were read from a single sample in a study of blood T cell repertoires in COVID-19. Clones were sequenced by immunoSEQ multiplex PCR, and TCRdb holds only the in-frame ones, with some missing. This sample yields around 240,000 clones, of which roughly 82% are seen a single time; over 2% belongs to the top ten. Sample: PBMCs or T cells enriched from blood (not recorded which). The source is a woman in her forties or fifties who had recovered from COVID-19. Both conserved end residues are part of each CDR3. The order of the fields is V gene, CDR3 protein.

V: TRBV19; CDR3: CASSLGTGVAKNIQYF
V: TRBV21-1; CDR3: CASSKARENTEAFF
V: TRBV19; CDR3: CASSFGQGRSQPQHF
V: TRBV7-2; CDR3: CASSLKGAATTEAFF
V: TRBV9; CDR3: CASSVEDRVGNEQYF
V: TRBV7-2; CDR3: CASSLGPGQGNIQYF
V: TRBV2; CDR3: CASRIGTAQETQYF
V: TRBV10-3; CDR3: CAIRPGQGHQTDTQYF
V: TRBV7-3; CDR3: CASRAQRTTDTQYF
V: TRBV7-3; CDR3: CASSLRVSGFYNEQFF
V: TRBV9; CDR3: CASSPRPSGGANEQFF
V: TRBV7-9; CDR3: CASSLGSGPETEAFF
V: TRBV21-1; CDR3: CASSKKGGPKGPYEQYF
V: TRBV7-3; CDR3: CASSLTGELFF
V: TRBV7-2; CDR3: CASSPTGGNQPQHF
V: TRBV5-1; CDR3: CASSLGTGSMNTEAFF
V: TRBV5-1; CDR3: CASSLGLRDRGPEQFF
V: TRBV7-9; CDR3: CASSSSEGGASQPQHF
V: TRBV30; CDR3: CAWRWDRGGYTF
V: TRBV18; CDR3: CASSTPGQGAAGYTF
V: TRBV15; CDR3: CATSREGGPETQYF
V: TRBV24-1; CDR3: CATGTGSTDTQYF
V: TRBV28; CDR3: CWAGRIDTQYF
V: TRBV7-3; CDR3: CASSLTAGTVPTGELFF
V: TRBV2; CDR3: CASRETLGAGELFF
V: TRBV4-1; CDR3: CASSQSGGALNTEAFF
V: TRBV2; CDR3: CASSEPGQGTDGYTF
V: TRBV28; CDR3: CASSLWEREPGNEQFF
V: TRBV7-7; CDR3: CASTRLQGNAEAFF
V: TRBV13; CDR3: CASSFNGEYSYEQYF
V: TRBV27; CDR3: CASSLSIILAGYEQYF
V: TRBV3-1/TRBV3-2; CDR3: CASSQIAGGYTGELFF
V: TRBV24-1; CDR3: CATSDSRGQTGELFF
V: TRBV19; CDR3: CASSTMGQGREQPQHF
V: TRBV28; CDR3: CASSWVDRSTEAFF
V: TRBV15; CDR3: CATSRDSGGASGTDTQYF
V: TRBV19; CDR3: CASSKGLASYNEQFF
V: TRBV6-2/TRBV6-3; CDR3: CASSYPTRGSYEQYF
V: TRBV18; CDR3: CASSPLLASTYNEQFF
V: TRBV7-3; CDR3: CASSLGTSRNTGELFF
V: TRBV6-6; CDR3: CASSYVAGFNGYTF
V: TRBV28; CDR3: CASSSPSVAYNEQFF
V: TRBV29-1; CDR3: CSVEGRGGTEAFF
V: TRBV28; CDR3: CASSSGDSYEQYF
V: TRBV30; CDR3: CAWSVASGYNEQFF
V: TRBV27; CDR3: CASSPLRGTLTGDRYGYTF
V: TRBV18; CDR3: CASSNGLDSYGYTF
V: TRBV6-4; CDR3: CASSRGNNSPLHF
V: TRBV4-1; CDR3: CASSPELVGIGELFF
V: TRBV6-5; CDR3: CASKTGRSSYNEQFF
V: TRBV7-2; CDR3: CASSLTPGQGYGYTF
V: TRBV4-3; CDR3: CASSQDSGRGRSPLHF
V: TRBV28; CDR3: CASKARRPTYEQYF
V: TRBV10-3; CDR3: CAISVTGGKNTEAFF
V: TRBV18; CDR3: CASSPGSPADTQYF
V: TRBV4-2; CDR3: CASSQGLAGGEQYF
V: TRBV30; CDR3: CAWGQLYNEQFF
V: TRBV5-6; CDR3: CASSPVSPNYGYTF
V: TRBV11-3; CDR3: CASSLDGYGGGLNNEQFF